Included here is one TCR beta chain sequence, with context. Its antigen remains unidentified. With V trimmed by 10 bases and J by 7 bases, 10 bases remained unmatched. CDR1 is SNHLY and CDR2 is FYNNEI in the germline V gene. The CDR3 is 13 amino acids. This entry belongs to a study of T cell repertoires in cytomegalovirus infection. Study information: Shared public TCR beta signatures pointed to both CMV infection and a matching HLA type.

Study-level results: Cumulated frequencies of public TCR beta families served to identify carriers of CMV plus the relevant HLA. The ex vivo response was dominated by HLA-C-restricted CMV-specific TCR beta clonotypes.

In TCRdb, the reads were re-called with MiXCR into one record per CDR3 protein. This sample has hundreds of thousands of distinct CDR3 sequences, with around 32% found just once. This sequence originates from a human donor in good health (CMV status not recorded). Some clones in this sample may be carry-over from other donors' samples. This sample comprised cultured CD8+ T cells from PBMCs, obtained from culture after CMV antigen stimulation. The gene calls are TRBV2 and TRBJ2-1; 7 bases agree with TRBD2. The CDR3 is CATQGLAANEQFF. In DNA, the CDR3 is TGTGCCACCCAAGGTCTAGCGGCAAATGAGCAGTTCTTC.